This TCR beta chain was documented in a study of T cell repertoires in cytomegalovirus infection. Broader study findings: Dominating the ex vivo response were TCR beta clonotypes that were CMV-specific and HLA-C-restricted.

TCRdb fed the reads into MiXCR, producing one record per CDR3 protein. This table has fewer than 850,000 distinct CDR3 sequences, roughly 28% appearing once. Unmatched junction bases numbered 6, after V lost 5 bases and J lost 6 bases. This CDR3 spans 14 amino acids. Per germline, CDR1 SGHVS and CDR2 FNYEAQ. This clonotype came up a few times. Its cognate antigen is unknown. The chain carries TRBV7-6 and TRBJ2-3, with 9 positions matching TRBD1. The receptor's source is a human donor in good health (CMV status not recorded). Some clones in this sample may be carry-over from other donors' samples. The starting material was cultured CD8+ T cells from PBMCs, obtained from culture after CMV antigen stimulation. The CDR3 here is CASSPGQGQDTQYF. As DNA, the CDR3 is TGTGCCAGCAGCCCCGGACAGGGGCAGGATACGCAGTATTTT.